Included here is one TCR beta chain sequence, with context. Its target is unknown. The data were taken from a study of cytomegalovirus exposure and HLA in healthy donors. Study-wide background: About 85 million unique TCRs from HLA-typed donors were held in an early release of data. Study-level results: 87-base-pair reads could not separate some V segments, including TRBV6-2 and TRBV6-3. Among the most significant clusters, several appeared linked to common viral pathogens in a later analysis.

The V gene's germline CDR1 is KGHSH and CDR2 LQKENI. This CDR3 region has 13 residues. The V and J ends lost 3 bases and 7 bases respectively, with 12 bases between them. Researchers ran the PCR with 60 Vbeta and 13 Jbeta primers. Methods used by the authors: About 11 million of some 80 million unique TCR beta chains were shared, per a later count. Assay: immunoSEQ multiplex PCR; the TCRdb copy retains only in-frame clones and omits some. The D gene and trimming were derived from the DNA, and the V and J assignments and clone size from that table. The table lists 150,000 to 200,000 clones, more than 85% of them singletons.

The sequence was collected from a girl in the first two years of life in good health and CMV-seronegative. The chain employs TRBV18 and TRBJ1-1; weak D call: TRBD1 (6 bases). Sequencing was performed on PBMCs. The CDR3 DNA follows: TGTGCCAGCTCACCGGTCGAACAGGGTGAAGCTTTCTTT. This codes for CASSPVEQGEAFF.